This passage covers 9 T cell receptor beta chains from one sample sequenced in a study of T cell changes during pregnancy in multiple sclerosis. TCRdb keeps only in-frame clones here, not all; method: immunoSEQ multiplex PCR. Here the sample spans 90,000 or so clones, more than 85% being singletons. The source was peripheral blood, collected in the first trimester of pregnancy. The source is a female donor with multiple sclerosis, enrolled in a pregnancy study.

The gene calls are TRBV28 and TRBJ2-7, with D perhaps matching TRBD2 (5 bases). Trimming cost V 3 bases and J 1 base, with 10 bases left between them. Germline loops: CDR1 MDHEN, CDR2 SYDVKM. The length of the CDR3 is 14 residues. The CDR3 coding sequence is TGTGCCAGCAGTTTCCGAGGGTTGTCCTACGAGCAGTACTTC. Protein sequence: CASSFRGLSYEQYF.

The V gene is TRBV5-1, the J gene TRBJ1-2; 7 bases are shared with TRBD1. The trim removed 1 base at V and 2 bases at J, leaving 2 bases unmatched. The CDR3 is made up of 14 amino acids. Germline loops: CDR1 SGHRS, CDR2 YFSETQ. This CDR3 reads CASSLTGQNYGYTF. The CDR3 DNA reads as TGCGCCAGCAGCTTGACGGGACAGAACTATGGCTACACCTTC.

The chain has TRBV5-8 and TRBJ2-7; tentative D call: TRBD2 (6 bases). Looked up from germline, CDR1 is SGHTS and CDR2 is YDEGEE. The CDR3 totals 11 residues. The V end lost 3 bases, the J end lost 5 bases, and 6 bases lay between the germline ends. As DNA, the CDR3 is TGTGCCAGCAGCTGGGGGGACGAGCAGTACTTC. Protein product: CASSWGDEQYF. The full variable domain, its missing parts supplied by reference TRBV5-8 and TRBJ2-7, is EAGVTQSPTHLIKTRGQQATLRCSPISGHTSVYWYQQALGLGLQFLLWYDEGEERNRGNFPPRFSGRQFPNYSSELNVNALELEDSALYLCASSWGDEQYFGPGTRLTVT.

The chain is built from TRBV5-8 and TRBJ2-1; perhaps TRBD2 as D (5 bases). The germline gives CDR1 SGHTS, CDR2 YDEGEE. This CDR3 region has 15 residues. V was clipped by 4 bases and J by 0 bases, with 11 bases between them. CDR3 protein: CASSPSRSSYNEQFF. CDR3 coding DNA: TGTGCCAGCAGCCCTAGCAGGAGCTCCTACAATGAGCAGTTCTTC.

This clone was picked up a small number of times. This sequence joins TRBV19 and TRBJ2-7; maybe TRBD1 (5 bases). This CDR3 has 12 amino acids. Trimming took 3 bases from V and 6 from J, leaving 9 bases between them. Germline lookup yields CDR1 LNHDA and CDR2 SQIVND (reference sequence). CDR3 sequence reads: CASSISGAEQYF. The CDR3 nucleotides are TGTGCCAGTAGTATTAGTGGGGCCGAGCAGTACTTC.

This clone has only a few counts. V is TRBV19 and J is TRBJ1-5; tentative D call: TRBD1 (5 bases). The CDR3 contains 12 residues. Germline values: CDR1 LNHDA, CDR2 SQIVND (reference sequence). Trimming took off 10 bases at V and 7 bases at J, with 14 bases between the two ends. CDR3 loop: CATSWGAQPQHF. In nucleotides, the CDR3 is TGTGCCACCTCATGGGGCGCCCAGCCCCAGCATTTT. The complete variable domain, with remaining parts taken from reference TRBV19 and TRBJ1-5, reads DGGITQSPKYLFRKEGQNVTLSCEQNLNHDAMYWYRQDPGQGLRLIYYSQIVNDFQKGDIAEGYSVSREKKESFPLTVTSAQKNPTAFYLCATSWGAQPQHFGDGTRLSIL.

CDR3 in DNA: TGTGCCAGCAGCTTACAGGGGCCGGGAGGCTACACCTTC. Its protein is CASSLQGPGGYTF. The chain links TRBV5-4 to TRBJ1-2, with 7 bases that match TRBD1. CDR1 and CDR2 (germline): SGHNT, YYREEE (reference sequence). V shed 2 bases and J 8 bases; nucleotides not matched to a gene: 6. CDR3 length: 13 residues.

The rearrangement joins TRBV4-1 to TRBJ1-3; possible D gene TRBD1, 5 bases. V gave up 1 base and J gave up 4 bases, with 20 bases separating them. Germline CDR1 MGHRA, CDR2 YSYEKL. This CDR3 is 18 amino acids long. CDR3: CASSQGGPVGAKGNTIYF. For the CDR3, the DNA is TGCGCCAGCAGCCAAGGTGGACCCGTAGGGGCAAAGGGAAACACCATATATTTT.

This rearrangement joins TRBV4-1 to TRBJ2-1; 9 bases agree with TRBD2. This CDR3 region has 20 residues. CDR1 is MGHRA, CDR2 YSYEKL, per germline. Trimming cost V 3 bases and J 0 bases; bases outside gene matches: 15. CDR3 amino acids: CASSHSSPFSGRDSYNEQFF. The CDR3, as DNA: TGCGCCAGCAGCCACTCCAGTCCATTTAGCGGGAGAGACTCCTACAATGAGCAGTTCTTC.